The source of this T cell receptor beta chain is a study of regulatory T cells in long-lasting Graves disease. Findings and limits, study-wide: Patients with persistent disease showed a bias toward TRBV28, TRBJ1-2 and TRBJ2-5. Persistent Graves' patients showed less TCR diversity than newly diagnosed ones.

Time point defined: persistent/refractory GD, antithyroid drugs over 5 years with positive TRAb. Isolated PBMC RNA provided the starting material for the TCR library. Diagnosing Graves' disease relied on the American Thyroid Association guidelines. An endocrinology department in Xi'an, China, supplied the patients. The CDR3 length is 15 residues. From germline, CDR1 is SEHNR and CDR2 FQNEAQ (reference sequence). Germline trimming cut 5 bases from V and 2 bases from J; bases unmatched to any gene: 7. With iRepertoire HTBI primers and Arm-PCR of CDR3 regions, TCR beta libraries were built. TCRdb reanalysed the multiplex PCR reads using MiXCR and keeps one entry per CDR3 protein. Counted here are about 340,000 distinct CDR3 sequences, around a fifth occurring once; the ten biggest clones make up about 29%. This clonotype has at least ten counts. Its antigen remains unidentified.

This TCR was recovered from a female donor with Graves disease. V and J are TRBV7-9 and TRBJ2-7, with TRBD1 identical over 9 bases. Sequencing was performed on peripheral blood mononuclear cells (PBMCs), taken when the disease was refractory, from a patient treated with antithyroid drugs. CDR3 sequence: CASSDGGDRAYEQYF. The DNA of the CDR3 is TGTGCCAGCAGCGATGGGGGGGACAGGGCCTACGAGCAGTACTTC.